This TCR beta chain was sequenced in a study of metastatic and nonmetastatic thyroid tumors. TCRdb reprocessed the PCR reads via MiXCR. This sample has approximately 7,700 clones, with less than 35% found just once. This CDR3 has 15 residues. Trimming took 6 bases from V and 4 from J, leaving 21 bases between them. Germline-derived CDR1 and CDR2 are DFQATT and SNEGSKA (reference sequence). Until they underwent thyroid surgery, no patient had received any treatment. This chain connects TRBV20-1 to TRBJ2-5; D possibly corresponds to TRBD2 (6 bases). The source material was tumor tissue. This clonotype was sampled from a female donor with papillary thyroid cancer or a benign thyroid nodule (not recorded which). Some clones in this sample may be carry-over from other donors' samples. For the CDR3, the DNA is TGCAGTGCCCGCTCGGTGACTAGTGGGGGAGAGACCCAGTACTTC. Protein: CSARSVTSGGETQYF.